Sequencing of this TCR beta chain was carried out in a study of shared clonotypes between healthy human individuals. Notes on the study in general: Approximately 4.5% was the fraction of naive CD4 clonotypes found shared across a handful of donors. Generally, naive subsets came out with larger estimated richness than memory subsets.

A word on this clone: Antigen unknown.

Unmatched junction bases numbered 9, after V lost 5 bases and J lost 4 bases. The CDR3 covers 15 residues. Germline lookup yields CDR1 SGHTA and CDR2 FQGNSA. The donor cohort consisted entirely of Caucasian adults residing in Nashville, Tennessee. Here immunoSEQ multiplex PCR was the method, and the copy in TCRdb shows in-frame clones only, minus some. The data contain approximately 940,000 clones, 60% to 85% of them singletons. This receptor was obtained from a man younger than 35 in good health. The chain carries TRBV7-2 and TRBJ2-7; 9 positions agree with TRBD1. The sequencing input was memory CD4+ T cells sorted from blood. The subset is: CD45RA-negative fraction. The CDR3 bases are TGTGCCAGCAGCGGGGGGACAGGGAAGGCTTACGAGCAGTACTTC. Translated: CASSGGTGKAYEQYF.